Each of the 20 T cell receptor beta chains below was sequenced from the same sample in a study of blood T cell repertoires in COVID-19. The table came from immunoSEQ multiplex PCR; TCRdb's copy has only in-frame clones and leaves some out. The sample contains approximately 440,000 clones, 90% of which appear only once. Sequenced sample: PBMCs or T cells enriched from blood (not recorded which). Receptors were obtained from a man aged 18 to 29 who had recovered from COVID-19.

The chain combines TRBV29-1 with TRBJ1-1; TRBD1 matches at 8 bases. The CDR3 sequence is 12 residues long. With 5 bases clipped from V and 8 bases from J, the junction kept 7 bases outside the gene matches. Germline loops: CDR1 SQVTM, CDR2 ANQGSEA. The CDR3 reads CSVLDRGSEAFF. In DNA, the CDR3 is TGCAGCGTTCTCGACAGGGGTTCGGAAGCTTTCTTT.

This clone occurred once. The CDR3 sequence: CASSTRGGWLAGTNEQYF. CDR3 DNA sequence: TGTGCCAGCAGCACCAGAGGGGGGTGGCTAGCGGGAACAAACGAGCAGTACTTC. J is TRBJ2-7 and V is TRBV11-2, with 9 bases matching TRBD2. CDR3 size: 18 residues. Germline values: CDR1 SGHAT, CDR2 FQNNGV. The J segment lost 5 bases and the V segment lost 5 bases, leaving 19 bases of the junction unmatched.

The chain employs TRBV19 and TRBJ1-5; possible D gene TRBD1, 6 bases. Germline V gene data show CDR1 as LNHDA and CDR2 as SQIVND (reference sequence). Trimming removed 2 bases from V and 6 bases from J, with 11 bases in between. CDR3 length: 14 residues. As DNA, the CDR3 is TGTGCCAGTAGTATATACAGGGAAGGTCAGCCCCAGCATTTT. Protein product: CASSIYREGQPQHF.

The V gene is TRBV27, the J gene TRBJ1-5; perhaps TRBD1 as D (6 bases). This CDR3 has 15 residues. Germline-derived CDR1 and CDR2 are MNHEY and SMNVEV (reference sequence). The V end lost 5 bases, the J end lost 3 bases, and 14 bases lay between the germline ends. The CDR3 here is CASSLGAYYNQPQHF. In nucleotides, the CDR3 is TGTGCCAGCAGTCTGGGGGCTTATTACAATCAGCCCCAGCATTTT.

The chain has TRBV3-1 (or the pseudogene TRBV3-2) and TRBJ2-3, with 8 bases fitting TRBD1. V trimming: 4 bases; J trimming: 1 base; junction bases outside the gene matches: 4. The CDR3 spans 15 residues. Germline V lookup: CDR1 LGHDT, CDR2 YNNKEL (reference sequence). The CDR3 sequence is CASSPYRGGTDTQYF. CDR3 DNA: TGTGCCAGCAGCCCCTACAGGGGGGGCACAGATACGCAGTATTTT.

This chain joins TRBV20-1 and TRBJ1-2; no reliable D call. Germline CDR1 is DFQATT and CDR2 is SNEGSKA (reference sequence). This CDR3 has 12 amino acids. V dropped 3 bases and J dropped 8 bases, with 13 bases sitting between them. The CDR3 region has the DNA TGCAGTGCTAGTGGCCCTGCAGGCGGCTACACCTTC. This encodes CSASGPAGGYTF.

The chain recombines TRBV19 with TRBJ1-2; 12 bases match TRBD1. Per the germline V gene, CDR1 is LNHDA and CDR2 is SQIVND (reference sequence). The V and J ends lost 5 bases and 2 bases, in that order; junction bases with no gene match: 9. CDR3 length: 17 residues. Here the CDR3 DNA reads TGTGCCAGTAGTCTCGACCGGGACAGGGGGCCGAACTATGGCTACACCTTC. Residues: CASSLDRDRGPNYGYTF.

This chain uses TRBV18 with TRBJ1-5, with D perhaps matching TRBD1 (6 bases). CDR1 and CDR2 from the germline V gene are KGHSH and LQKENI. V was shortened by 5 bases and J by 8 bases, with 13 bases between the two germline ends. The CDR3 covers 13 residues. The DNA for the CDR3 is TGTGCCAGCTCAGAGGACAGAATCAAGCCCCAGCATTTT. It specifies CASSEDRIKPQHF.

The genes are TRBV3-1 (or the pseudogene TRBV3-2) and TRBJ2-2; no firm D call. V shed 3 bases and J shed 7 bases, with 9 bases lying between them. This CDR3 has 13 amino acids. In germline, CDR1 is LGHDT, CDR2 YNNKEL (reference sequence). The CDR3 loop reads CASSQIVGGELFF. CDR3 bases: TGTGCCAGCAGCCAGATAGTCGGCGGGGAGCTGTTTTTT.

This clone showed up just a few times. This rearrangement joins TRBV28 to TRBJ1-1; 9 bases are shared with TRBD1. Germline V CDR1 and CDR2: MDHEN, SYDVKM. The V gene end was trimmed by 6 bases and the J gene end by 5 bases; junction bases not matched to a gene: 10. This CDR3 comprises 15 residues. CDR3 region: CASRAQDRGGTEAFF. Here the CDR3 DNA reads TGTGCCAGCAGAGCTCAGGACAGGGGAGGTACTGAAGCTTTCTTT.

This rearrangement joins TRBV2 to TRBJ1-2, with unresolved D. This CDR3 contains 11 residues. Germline V CDR1 and CDR2: SNHLY, FYNNEI. V gave up 5 bases and J gave up 7 bases, with 8 bases separating them. As DNA, the CDR3 is TGTGCCAGCAGTTCGTCGGGTGGCTACACCTTC. Amino acid sequence: CASSSSGGYTF.

This clone has only one observation. The rearrangement links TRBV10-2 to TRBJ2-3, with 9 bases matching TRBD1. V shed 2 bases, J shed 2 bases, and the junction held 14 bases outside the gene matches. Germline V CDR1 and CDR2: WSHSY, SAAADI. This CDR3 spans 19 amino acids. The CDR3 DNA reads as TGCGCCAGCAGTGAGCCCCCGGGACAGGGAGATTGGTTCACAGATACGCAGTATTTT. Its translation: CASSEPPGQGDWFTDTQYF.

The chain employs TRBV5-4 and TRBJ2-3, with 12 bases matching TRBD2. The ends lost 0 bases at V and 3 bases at J; junction bases unmatched: 5. Per the germline V gene, CDR1 is SGHNT and CDR2 is YYREEE (reference sequence). The CDR3 has 17 residues. The CDR3 DNA sequence: TGTGCCAGCAGCTTGGTGAGACTAGCGGGAGTAACAGATACGCAGTATTTT. Protein: CASSLVRLAGVTDTQYF.

The genes are TRBV5-1 and TRBJ1-1; D gene unclear. The germline CDR1 and CDR2 sequences are SGHRS and YFSETQ. V was shortened by 0 bases and J by 5 bases, with 8 bases between the two germline ends. The CDR3 extends over 13 amino acids. As DNA, the CDR3 is TGCGCCAGCAGCTTGGCGGCGGGGACTGAAGCTTTCTTT. Amino acid sequence: CASSLAAGTEAFF. The variable domain in full, completed from reference TRBV5-1 and TRBJ1-1, reads KAGVTQTPRYLIKTRGQQVTLSCSPISGHRSVSWYQQTPGQGLQFLFEYFSETQRNKGNFPGRFSGRQFSNSRSEMNVSTLELGDSALYLCASSLAAGTEAFFGQGTRLTVV.

The V gene is TRBV19, the J gene TRBJ2-3; 13 bases are shared with TRBD2. Trimming cost V 5 bases and J 6 bases; bases outside gene matches: 8. This CDR3 is built from 16 residues. Germline V gives CDR1 LNHDA, CDR2 SQIVND (reference sequence). The CDR3 loop is CASSVGLAGVLDTQYF. As DNA, the CDR3 is TGTGCCAGTAGTGTAGGACTAGCGGGAGTCTTGGATACGCAGTATTTT.

Turning to this clone: The same CDR3 arises from other DNA sequences in this sample as well. V usage is TRBV5-1 and J usage is TRBJ1-1; TRBD1 matches 7 bases. The CDR3 is 14 amino acids. Trimming removed 4 bases from V and 0 bases from J; junction bases left unmatched: 3. Looked up from germline, CDR1 is SGHRS and CDR2 is YFSETQ. The chain's CDR3 is CASSTGTVNTEAFF. For the CDR3, the DNA is TGCGCCAGCAGCACGGGGACAGTGAACACTGAAGCTTTCTTT.

The genes are TRBV29-1 and TRBJ1-1; no definite D call. The germline CDR1 and CDR2 sequences are SQVTM and ANQGSEA. Trimming took 7 bases from V and 0 from J, leaving 9 bases between them. The CDR3 has 12 residues. The CDR3 protein is CSADSLNTEAFF. CDR3 bases: TGCAGCGCAGACTCCCTGAACACTGAAGCTTTCTTT.

This clone came up many times. The CDR3 reads CASSIGQGFEKLFF. The CDR3, as DNA: TGTGCCAGTAGTATAGGACAGGGGTTCGAAAAACTGTTTTTT. The chain is built from TRBV19 and TRBJ1-4; 8 nucleotides match TRBD1. J lost 8 bases, V lost 1 base, and 3 bases had no gene match. Germline V gene data show CDR1 as LNHDA and CDR2 as SQIVND (reference sequence). The length of the CDR3 is 14 residues.

The chain has TRBV5-6 and TRBJ1-5; D remains unclear. V was clipped by 0 bases and J by 0 bases, with 13 bases between them. This CDR3 contains 17 residues. From germline, CDR1 is SGHDT and CDR2 YYEEEE. CDR3 protein: CASSLASGEISNQPQHF. The CDR3 DNA reads as TGTGCCAGCAGCTTGGCCAGCGGAGAAATTAGCAATCAGCCCCAGCATTTT.

The chain uses TRBV7-9 and TRBJ2-2, with 9 bases that match TRBD1. Trimming at V came to 5 bases and at J to 4 bases, leaving 11 bases not matched to a gene. The CDR3 is 17 amino acids. Germline-derived CDR1 and CDR2 are SEHNR and FQNEAQ (reference sequence). The CDR3: CASSASLGTGPTGELFF. CDR3 in DNA: TGTGCCAGCAGCGCCTCCCTCGGGACAGGGCCCACCGGGGAGCTGTTTTTT.